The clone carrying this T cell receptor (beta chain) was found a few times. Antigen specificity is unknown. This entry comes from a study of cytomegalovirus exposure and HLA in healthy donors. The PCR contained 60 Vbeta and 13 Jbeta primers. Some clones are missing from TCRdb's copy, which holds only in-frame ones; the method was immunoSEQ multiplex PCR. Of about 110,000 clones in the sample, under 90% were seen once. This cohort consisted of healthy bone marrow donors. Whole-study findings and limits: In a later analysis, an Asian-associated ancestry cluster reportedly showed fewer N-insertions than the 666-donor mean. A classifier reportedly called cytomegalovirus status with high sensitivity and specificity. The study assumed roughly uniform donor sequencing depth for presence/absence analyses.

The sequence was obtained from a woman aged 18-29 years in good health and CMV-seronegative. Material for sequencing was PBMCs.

This CDR3 is CASTGGRAEGPNEQFF. CDR3 sequence (DNA): TGTGCCAGCACGGGCGGGAGGGCCGAAGGCCCAAATGAGCAGTTCTTC. This chain links TRBV28 with TRBJ2-1, with 9 nucleotides matching TRBD2. Germline trimming cut 7 bases from V and 7 bases from J; bases unmatched to any gene: 14. Germline V gene data show CDR1 as MDHEN and CDR2 as SYDVKM. The CDR3 is 16 amino acids.